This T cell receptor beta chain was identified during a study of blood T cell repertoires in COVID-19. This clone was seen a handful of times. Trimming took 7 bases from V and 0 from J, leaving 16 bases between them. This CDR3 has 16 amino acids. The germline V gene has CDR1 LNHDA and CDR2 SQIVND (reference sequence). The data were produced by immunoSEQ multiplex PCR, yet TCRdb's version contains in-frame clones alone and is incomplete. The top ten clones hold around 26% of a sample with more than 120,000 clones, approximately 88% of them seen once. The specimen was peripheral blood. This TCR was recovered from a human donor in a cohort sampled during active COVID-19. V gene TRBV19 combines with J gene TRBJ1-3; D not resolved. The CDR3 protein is CASTSKAGYSGNTIYF. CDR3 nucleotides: TGTGCCAGTACCTCTAAGGCAGGCTACTCTGGAAACACCATATATTTT.